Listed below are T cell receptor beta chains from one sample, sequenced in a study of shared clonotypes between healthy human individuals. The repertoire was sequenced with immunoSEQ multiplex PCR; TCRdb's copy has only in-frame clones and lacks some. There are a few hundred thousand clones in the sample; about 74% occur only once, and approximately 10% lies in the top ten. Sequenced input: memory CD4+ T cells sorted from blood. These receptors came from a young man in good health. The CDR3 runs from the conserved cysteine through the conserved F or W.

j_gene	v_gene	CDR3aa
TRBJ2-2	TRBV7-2	CASSPTYRGYDTGELFF
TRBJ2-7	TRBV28	CASSTYEQYF
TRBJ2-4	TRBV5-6	CASSLEDSLAKNIQYF
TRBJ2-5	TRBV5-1	CASSQGQFQETQYF
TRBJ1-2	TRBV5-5	CASSLVRDRAYTF
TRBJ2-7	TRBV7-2	CASSPFGTGVYEQYF
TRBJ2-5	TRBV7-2	CASSSSAGVEETQYF
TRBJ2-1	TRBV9	CASSAGATEQFF
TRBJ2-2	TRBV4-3	CASSQFAGNTGELFF
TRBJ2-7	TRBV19	CASSSAESEPGQGYEQYF
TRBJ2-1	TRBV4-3	CASSQEGTGDNEQFF
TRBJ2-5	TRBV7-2	CASSLWGNGETQYF
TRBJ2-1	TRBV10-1	CASPEILKSSYNEQFF
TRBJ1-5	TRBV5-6	CASSLAGGAGYQPQHF
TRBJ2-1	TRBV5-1	CASSFGLAGSTYNEQFF
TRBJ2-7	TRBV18	CASSPPTRDEQYF
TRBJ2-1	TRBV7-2	CASSLSGGGLADNEQFF
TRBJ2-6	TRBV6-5	CASSLDTSGANVLTF
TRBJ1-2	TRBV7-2	CASSLGPAGYTF
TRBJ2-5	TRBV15	CATSRVETQYF
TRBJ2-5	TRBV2	CASSAYQETQYF
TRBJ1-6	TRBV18	CASSPLGTNSPLHF
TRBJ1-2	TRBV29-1	CSAPTSPYTF
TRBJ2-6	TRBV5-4	CASSLYGSGANVLTF
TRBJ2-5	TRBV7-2	CASSSSGASGQETQYF
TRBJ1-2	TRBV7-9	CASSASLGSSYGYTF
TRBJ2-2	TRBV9	CASSVGLAGELFF
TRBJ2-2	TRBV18	CASSTGQGNTGELFF
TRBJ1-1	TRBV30	CAWSYLRQAFF
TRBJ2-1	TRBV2	CASISGRDFDEQFF
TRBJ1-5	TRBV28	CASTSIGGGNQPQHF
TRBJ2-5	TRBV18	CATAPGGQETQYF
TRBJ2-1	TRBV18	CASSLTSGSSDNEQFF
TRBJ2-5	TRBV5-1	CASSLEGGKETQYF
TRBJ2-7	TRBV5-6	CASSSFGGEQYF
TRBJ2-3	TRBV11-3	CASSGTSDTQYF
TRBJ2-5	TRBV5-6	CASSLLAGQETQYF
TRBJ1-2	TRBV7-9	CASSPPGSVGYTF
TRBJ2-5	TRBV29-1	CSGRSGQETQYF
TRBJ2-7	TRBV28	CASTGLTYEQYF
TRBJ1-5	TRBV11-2	CASSLAGGQENQPQHF